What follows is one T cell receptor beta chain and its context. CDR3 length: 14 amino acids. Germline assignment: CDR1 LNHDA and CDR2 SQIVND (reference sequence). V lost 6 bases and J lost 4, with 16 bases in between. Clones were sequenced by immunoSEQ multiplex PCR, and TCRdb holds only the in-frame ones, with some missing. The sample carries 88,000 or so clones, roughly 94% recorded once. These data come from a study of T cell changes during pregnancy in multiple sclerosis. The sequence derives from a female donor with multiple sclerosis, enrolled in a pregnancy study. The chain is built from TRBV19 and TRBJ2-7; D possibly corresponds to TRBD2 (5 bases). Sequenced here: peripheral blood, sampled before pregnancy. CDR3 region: CASSGVGITYEQYF. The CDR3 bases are TGTGCCAGTAGCGGGGTCGGGATTACATACGAGCAGTACTTC.